This TCR beta chain was profiled in a study of regulatory T cells in long-lasting Graves disease (dated by TCRdb to the early 2020s). About the full investigation: Patients with newly diagnosed Graves' disease had been on antithyroid drugs for under 3 months. Patients with persistent Graves' disease were compared with patients with newly diagnosed Graves' disease using TCR sequencing and RNA sequencing of peripheral blood. The study took place in China and was registered as a clinical trial. A total of 33 samples were covered by TCR sequencing, comprising approximately 13 persistent and roughly 20 newly diagnosed Graves' disease patients. Study-wide findings and limitations: Only the TCR beta chain was sequenced and analyzed. Persistent disease showed preferential use of TRBV28, TRBJ1-2 and TRBJ2-5, whereas newly diagnosed disease favored TRBV20-1 and TRBJ2-1. Only peripheral blood was studied, because thyroid tissue, the primary lesion, was inaccessible. More public clonotypes were shared among persistent patients (roughly 2,700) than among newly diagnosed patients (under 1,000). Persistent Graves' disease patients showed lower TCR Shannon entropy and fewer highly expanded clones than newly diagnosed patients, suggesting clonal expansion. The authors noted that the small sample size was a limitation that may lower accuracy.

This clonotype was counted a few times. Its antigen is unknown. The record has no base qualities; no much larger clone is one base away. The time point tag for this specimen amounts to: newly diagnosed GD, antithyroid drugs for less than 3 months. For both TCR sequencing and RNA sequencing, RNA was extracted from PBMCs using TRIzol. Graves' disease was diagnosed according to American Thyroid Association guidelines. Patients were recruited from an endocrinology department in Xi'an, China. Each patient gave approximately 9.7 milliliters of peripheral blood, collected in an EDTA anticoagulant tube. Ficoll Paque Plus density gradient separation was used to isolate PBMCs, and no additional T cell sorting was done. An Agilent 2100 Bioanalyzer and agarose gel were used to assess RNA quality, and a NanoDrop 2000 was used to measure RNA concentration. From the cysteine up to the phenylalanine, the CDR3 has a length of 14 residues. The entry retains the CDR3 DNA only, 42 bases that are in frame from base 1. CDR1 and CDR2 are read off the germline V gene as ENHRY and SYGVKD. V is reduced by 6 bases and J by 8 bases, leaving a spacing of 17 bases between them.

Library construction relied on multiplex PCR. This sample was sequenced with an Illumina HiSeq 4000. CDR3 regions were amplified by Arm-PCR with iRepertoire HTBI primers to construct TCR beta libraries. Gel purification was performed on PCR products prior to sequencing. On the authors' methods: Across samples, 60 to 75 TRBV and approximately 15 TRBJ segments were identified and used for gene usage analysis of CDR3 amino acid clonotypes. Filtered high-quality paired reads were merged into contigs using COPE and FqMerger. Contigs were aligned with BLAST to IMGT TRBV, TRBD and TRBJ reference genes, and CDR3 was defined per IMGT. Any clonotype with a frequency above 0.1% was classified as a highly expanded clone. Shannon entropy was used to measure repertoire diversity, and the Gini coefficient was used to measure V-J evenness. Clonotypes shared by more than one individual were considered public. The raw public data were reprocessed by TCRdb itself: fastp quality trimming at Q25, MiXCR clonotype calling, in-frame beta chains only. Rows matching on CDR3 protein sequence are summarized as one entry with the most common DNA and genes. The V and J calls were not made by the authors but by TCRdb's processing. The sample table shows around 400,000 distinct CDR3 sequences, and roughly a sixth are seen once. About a fifth of the sample is held by the ten biggest clonotypes.

The source is a female donor with Graves disease. The chain is encoded by TRBV10-3 joined to TRBJ2-1, with TRBD1 as a weak D call on 6 bases. The sequencing used peripheral blood mononuclear cells (PBMCs), collected at new diagnosis, from a patient treated with antithyroid drugs. The CDR3 in this case is CAISDDRTSDEQFF. Here is the DNA: TGTGCCATCAGCGATGACAGGACCTCAGATGAGCAGTTCTTC.